The rows below give T cell receptor beta chains drawn from one sample of a study of radiation and T cells in renal cell carcinoma. Repertoires were generated with immunoSEQ multiplex PCR, while TCRdb's copy carries only in-frame clones and drops some. The sample has some 110,000 clones, around 80% seen once; the top ten hold around 2.8%. The source material was blood, sampled from a patient whose treatment included radiotherapy and nephrectomy. Source of these receptors: a woman aged 55-70 years with renal cell carcinoma. CDR3s include the opening cysteine and the closing phenylalanine or tryptophan. A D gene is named only where the DNA matches it firmly. The size of a clone is reported for some rows only, either as once, few or many, or as a class for expanded clones.

D gene	clone size	J gene	V gene	CDR3 DNA	CDR3 protein
TRBD2	-	TRBJ2-5	TRBV7-2	TGTGCCAGCAGCTTAGCGGCTCCTAGCGGGCCTAACTACTTC	CASSLAAPSGPNYF
TRBD1	few	TRBJ1-1	TRBV2	TGTGCCAGCAGTGTTGTCCAGGGGGTGACGAACACTGAAGCTTTCTTT	CASSVVQGVTNTEAFF
-	-	TRBJ1-1	TRBV19	TGTGCCAGTAGTAAAAGGGCGGGCCGGGGGAACACTGAAGCTTTCTTT	CASSKRAGRGNTEAFF
TRBD2	-	TRBJ2-1	TRBV5-1	TGCGCCAGCAGCTTGGCTGGGGGTAGCGGGGGTGATGAGCAGTTCTTC	CASSLAGGSGGDEQFF
TRBD1	-	TRBJ2-3	TRBV19	TGTGCCAGTAGCCCGTTACAGGGGAGCCCAGATACGCAGTATTTT	CASSPLQGSPDTQYF
TRBD2	-	TRBJ2-3	TRBV7-3	TGTGCCAGCAGCTTATCAGCGGGGCTGGGCGATACGCAGTATTTT	CASSLSAGLGDTQYF
-	-	TRBJ1-1	TRBV2	TGTGCCAGCAGTGTAGGAGGGATGAACACTGAAGCTTTCTTT	CASSVGGMNTEAFF
-	-	TRBJ2-2	TRBV11-1	TGTGCCAGCAGCCCTGGTGGGGAGCTGTTTTTT	CASSPGGELFF
TRBD2	once	TRBJ2-1	TRBV5-1	TGCGCCAGCAGCGTGGGACTAGCGGGGTACAATGAGCAGTTCTTC	CASSVGLAGYNEQFF
TRBD1	-	TRBJ1-5	TRBV4-1	TGCGCCAGCAGCCAAGATCATGGGCAGGGGGGCGTTCAGCCCCAGCATTTT	CASSQDHGQGGVQPQHF